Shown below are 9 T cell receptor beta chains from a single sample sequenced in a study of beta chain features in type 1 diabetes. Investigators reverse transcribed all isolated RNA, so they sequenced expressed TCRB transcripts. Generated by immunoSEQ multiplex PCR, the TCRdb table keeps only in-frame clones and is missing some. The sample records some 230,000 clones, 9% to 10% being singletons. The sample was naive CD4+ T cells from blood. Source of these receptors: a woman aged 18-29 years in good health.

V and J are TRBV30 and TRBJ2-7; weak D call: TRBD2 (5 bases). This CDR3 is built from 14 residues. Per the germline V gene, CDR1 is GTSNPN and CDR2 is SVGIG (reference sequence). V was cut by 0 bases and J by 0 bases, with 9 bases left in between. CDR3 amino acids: CAWSVRGSSYEQYF. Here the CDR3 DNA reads TGTGCCTGGAGTGTACGAGGGTCCTCCTACGAGCAGTACTTC.

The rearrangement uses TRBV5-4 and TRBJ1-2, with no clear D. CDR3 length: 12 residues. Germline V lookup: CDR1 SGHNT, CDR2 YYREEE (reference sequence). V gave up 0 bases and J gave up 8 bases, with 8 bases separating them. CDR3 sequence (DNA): TGTGCCAGCAGCTTGGAACTTAGCGGCTACACCTTC. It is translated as CASSLELSGYTF.

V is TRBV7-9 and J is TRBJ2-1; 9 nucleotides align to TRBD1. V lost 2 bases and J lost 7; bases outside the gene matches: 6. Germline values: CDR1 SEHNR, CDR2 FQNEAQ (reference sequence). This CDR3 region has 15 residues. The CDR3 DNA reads TGTGCCAGCAGCTTAACAGGGGGCACGGTAAATGAGCAGTTCTTC. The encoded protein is CASSLTGGTVNEQFF.

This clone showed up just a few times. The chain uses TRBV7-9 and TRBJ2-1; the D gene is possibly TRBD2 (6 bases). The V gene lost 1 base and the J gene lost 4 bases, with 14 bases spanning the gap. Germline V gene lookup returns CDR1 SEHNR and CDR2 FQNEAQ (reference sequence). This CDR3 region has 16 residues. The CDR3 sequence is CASSLVAGPSYNEQFF. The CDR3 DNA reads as TGTGCCAGCAGCTTAGTGGCGGGACCGTCTTACAATGAGCAGTTCTTC. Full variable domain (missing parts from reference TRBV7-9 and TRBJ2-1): DTGVSQNPRHKITKRGQNVTFRCDPISEHNRLYWYRQTLGQGPEFLTYFQNEAQLEKSRLLSDRFSAERPKGSFSTLEIQRTEQGDSAMYLCASSLVAGPSYNEQFFGPGTRLTVL.

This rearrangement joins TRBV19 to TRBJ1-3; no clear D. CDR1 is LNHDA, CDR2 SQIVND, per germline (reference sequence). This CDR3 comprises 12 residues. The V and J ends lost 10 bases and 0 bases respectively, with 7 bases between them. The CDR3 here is CATSNSGNTIYF. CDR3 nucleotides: TGTGCCACCAGTAACTCTGGAAACACCATATATTTT.

This CDR3 is CASSLFAGAEQYF. CDR3 DNA: TGTGCCAGCAGTTTATTTGCTGGGGCCGAGCAGTACTTC. This chain joins TRBV27 and TRBJ2-7, with D possibly TRBD1 on 5 matching bases. Germline V CDR1 and CDR2: MNHEY, SMNVEV (reference sequence). Trimming took 1 base from V and 6 from J, leaving 10 bases between them. This CDR3 has 13 residues.

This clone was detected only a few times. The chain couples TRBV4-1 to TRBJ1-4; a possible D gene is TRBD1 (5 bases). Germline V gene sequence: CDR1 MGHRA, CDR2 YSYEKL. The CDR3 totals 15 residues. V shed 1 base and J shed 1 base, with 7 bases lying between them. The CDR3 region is CASSQVGGTNEKLFF. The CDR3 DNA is TGCGCCAGCAGCCAAGTCGGGGGAACTAATGAAAAACTGTTTTTT.

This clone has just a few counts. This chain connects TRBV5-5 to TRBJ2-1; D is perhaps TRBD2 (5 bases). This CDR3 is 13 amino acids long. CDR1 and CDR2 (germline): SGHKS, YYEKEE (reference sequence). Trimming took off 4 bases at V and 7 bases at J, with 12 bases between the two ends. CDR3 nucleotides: TGTGCCAGCAGCCCAGGCGGGCGGAATGAGCAGTTCTTC. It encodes CASSPGGRNEQFF.

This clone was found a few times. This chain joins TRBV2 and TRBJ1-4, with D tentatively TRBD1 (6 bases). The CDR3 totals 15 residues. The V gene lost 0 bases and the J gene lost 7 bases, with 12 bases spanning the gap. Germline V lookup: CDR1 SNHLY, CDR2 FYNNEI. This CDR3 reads CASSEAAWDIEKLFF. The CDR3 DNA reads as TGTGCCAGCAGTGAAGCGGCATGGGACATTGAAAAACTGTTTTTT.